This record looks at one TCR beta chain sequence and its context. Per germline, CDR1 LGHDT and CDR2 YNNKEL (reference sequence). The length of the CDR3 is 18 residues. The ends were cut back, 3 bases at V and 1 base at J, with 22 bases in the middle. The sample belongs to a study of T cells in Graves' hyperthyroidism and ophthalmopathy. RNA transcripts gave rise to amplified TCR beta CDR3 regions. HTBI primers were employed in a first-round RT-PCR of the TCR CDR3. Using its own MiXCR run on the multiplex PCR reads, TCRdb lists one record per CDR3 protein. This table holds fewer than 350,000 distinct CDR3 sequences, roughly an eighth found once.

The sample consisted of blood. This rearrangement joins TRBV3-1 to TRBJ2-7; D is possibly TRBD1 (7 bases). The TCR comes from a woman in her forties with Graves' hyperthyroidism. CDR3 coding DNA: TGTGCCAGCAGCCACCCTCTAGGAGGGACAGCCGGGTCCTACGAGCAGTACTTC. Its protein product is CASSHPLGGTAGSYEQYF.